This TCR beta chain was retrieved from a study of human T cells and chemical hapten exposure. Looking at the study overall: Upper inner arm skin measuring around 2 cm by around 2 cm received 2% DPC for sensitization. Findings and limits, study-wide: Unchanged with DPC sensitization were TCRs above 1 in 1000 frequency.

Time point here: patch test 1, 2 weeks after DPC sensitization. Treatment in this sample: therapeutic diphenylcyclopropenone sensitization with weekly scalp DPC. Via MiXCR, TCRdb re-called the RACE reads, giving one row per CDR3 protein. This table has tens of thousands of distinct CDR3 sequences, about 9% appearing once. The V end lost 3 bases, the J end lost 1 base, and 6 bases lay between the germline ends. This CDR3 region has 14 residues. Germline V gene data show CDR1 as SEHNR and CDR2 as FQNEAQ (reference sequence). This clonotype was seen a few times. The antigen remains undetermined. Source: whole blood, taken in connection with sensitization to the hapten diphenylcyclopropenone (DPC). The source of this sequence is a woman aged 40 to 49 with alopecia areata. Some clones in this sample may be carry-over from other donors' samples. The rearrangement links TRBV7-9 to TRBJ2-2; D is unclear. The CDR3 sequence is CASSFSMNTGELFF. As DNA, the CDR3 is TGTGCCAGCAGCTTTAGTATGAACACCGGGGAGCTGTTTTTT.